These T cell receptor beta chains were read from a single sample in a study of control samples from healthy donors and cancer patients. The protocol was immunoSEQ multiplex PCR, while the TCRdb copy is restricted to in-frame clones and leaves out a portion. In the table there are about 410,000 clones, around 90% of which are singletons. Input material: PBMCs. The source is a middle-aged man with head and neck cancer. Each CDR3 is given without its conserved first and last residue. The order of the fields is V gene, J gene, CDR3 protein.

V gene: TRBV7-2; J gene: TRBJ1-1; CDR3 protein: ASSPPRERTEAF
V gene: TRBV9; J gene: TRBJ2-5; CDR3 protein: ASSQSGTIREETQY
V gene: TRBV19; J gene: TRBJ2-1; CDR3 protein: ASSIETGRPNEQF
V gene: TRBV23-1; J gene: TRBJ2-2; CDR3 protein: ASRQGELF
V gene: TRBV5-5; J gene: TRBJ2-5; CDR3 protein: ASSLQETQY
V gene: TRBV5-1; J gene: TRBJ1-6; CDR3 protein: ASSLGQFSYNSPLH
V gene: TRBV29-1; J gene: TRBJ2-1; CDR3 protein: SANGGGPYNEQF
V gene: TRBV9; J gene: TRBJ1-1; CDR3 protein: AIRRTSNTEAF
V gene: TRBV5-6; J gene: TRBJ1-5; CDR3 protein: ASSDMGRDRPQH
V gene: TRBV27; J gene: TRBJ2-1; CDR3 protein: ASSPPLMAAGSSYNEQF
V gene: TRBV7-2; J gene: TRBJ2-3; CDR3 protein: ASSPRRGLVADTQY
V gene: TRBV14; J gene: TRBJ1-4; CDR3 protein: ASSQVPTNEKLF
V gene: TRBV24-1; J gene: TRBJ1-5; CDR3 protein: ATSARGGQGQPQH
V gene: TRBV9; J gene: TRBJ2-7; CDR3 protein: ASSPRTGATTYEQY
V gene: TRBV27; J gene: TRBJ2-7; CDR3 protein: ASSLSTGAGPTEQY
V gene: TRBV3-1/TRBV3-2; J gene: TRBJ2-6; CDR3 protein: ASSQQGFAGANVLT
V gene: TRBV30; J gene: TRBJ2-1; CDR3 protein: AWTSGSLAGSNEQF
V gene: TRBV6-1; J gene: TRBJ2-7; CDR3 protein: ASSEIRGGTGHYEQY
V gene: TRBV25-1; J gene: TRBJ2-2; CDR3 protein: ASQSETNTGELF
V gene: TRBV5-1; J gene: TRBJ2-7; CDR3 protein: ASSLAGTGSEQY
V gene: TRBV30; J gene: TRBJ2-2; CDR3 protein: AWSTSGGELF
V gene: TRBV15; J gene: TRBJ2-1; CDR3 protein: ATSRGRETYNEQF
V gene: TRBV5-1; J gene: TRBJ2-6; CDR3 protein: ASREAGANVLT
V gene: TRBV5-1; J gene: TRBJ2-3; CDR3 protein: ASSLPGANTDTQY
V gene: TRBV7-9; J gene: TRBJ1-1; CDR3 protein: APAPGLNTEAF
V gene: TRBV6-1; J gene: TRBJ2-5; CDR3 protein: ASSETSGGGETQY
V gene: TRBV6-1; J gene: TRBJ1-2; CDR3 protein: ASSEALAQGPYGYT